The 24 T cell receptor beta chains below were found in one sample sequenced in a study of blood T cell repertoires in COVID-19. Data came from immunoSEQ multiplex PCR; TCRdb stores just in-frame clones and leaves some out. The table has 70,000 or so clones, 76% seen once. Sample: peripheral blood. These receptors were obtained from a man in his sixties with COVID-19, enrolled during active disease.

The rearrangement links TRBV5-5 to TRBJ1-2; 7 bases are a match to TRBD1. This CDR3 is built from 15 residues. With V trimmed by 6 bases and J by 1 base, 9 bases remained unmatched. Germline V CDR1 and CDR2: SGHKS, YYEKEE (reference sequence). CDR3 region: CASTTQTGINYGYTF. The CDR3 DNA is TGTGCCAGCACCACCCAGACAGGGATTAACTATGGCTACACCTTC.

The chain is built from TRBV12-3 or TRBV12-4 and TRBJ1-6; D possibly corresponds to TRBD1 (6 bases). Trimming stripped 5 bases from V and 9 bases from J, with 11 bases between. CDR3 size: 13 residues. CDR3 region: CASSATGISPLHF. Written as DNA, the CDR3 is TGTGCCAGCAGTGCGACAGGAATTTCACCCCTCCACTTT.

The chain carries TRBV5-1 and TRBJ2-1; 9 positions match TRBD2. The CDR3 has 15 amino acids. The germline gives CDR1 SGHRS, CDR2 YFSETQ. Unmatched junction bases numbered 3, after V lost 1 base and J lost 4 bases. The CDR3 DNA reads as TGCGCCAGCAGCTTGACTAGCGGGCAGTACAATGAGCAGTTCTTC. It is translated as CASSLTSGQYNEQFF.

The chain links TRBV7-9 to TRBJ2-1; the match to TRBD2 covers 14 bases. Trimming took 3 bases from V and 11 from J; bases not matched to a gene: 9. The CDR3 runs to 16 residues. The germline gives CDR1 SEHNR, CDR2 FQNEAQ (reference sequence). CDR3 loop: CASSFQRLAGGGKQFF. For the CDR3, the DNA is TGTGCCAGCAGCTTCCAGCGACTAGCGGGAGGGGGTAAGCAGTTCTTC.

The sample holds a few counts of this clone. J is TRBJ1-2 and V is TRBV7-9; TRBD1 agrees at 8 bases. Trimming removed 4 bases from V and 6 bases from J; junction bases left unmatched: 1. Germline V gene sequence: CDR1 SEHNR, CDR2 FQNEAQ (reference sequence). The CDR3 sequence is 12 residues long. The DNA for the CDR3 is TGTGCCAGCAGCTCGACAGGGGATGGCTACACCTTC. It encodes CASSSTGDGYTF. The entire variable domain, with the rest obtained from reference TRBV7-9 and TRBJ1-2, is as follows: DTGVSQNPRHKITKRGQNVTFRCDPISEHNRLYWYRQTLGQGPEFLTYFQNEAQLEKSRLLSDRFSAERPKGSFSTLEIQRTEQGDSAMYLCASSSTGDGYTFGSGTRLTVV.

This rearrangement joins TRBV11-3 to TRBJ2-3, with D uncertain. Trimming pared 0 bases from V and 11 bases from J, leaving 12 bases between. Germline V gene sequence: CDR1 SGHNT, CDR2 YENEEA. The CDR3 is made up of 13 amino acids. CDR3 in amino acids: CASSLDYDFGQYF. CDR3 nucleotides: TGTGCCAGCAGCTTAGATTACGACTTTGGGCAGTATTTT.

The chain couples TRBV7-2 to TRBJ2-7, with TRBD2 identical over 10 bases. There are 15 residues in the CDR3. Losses at the gene ends were 5 bases for V and 2 bases for J; bases not matched to a gene: 6. The V gene's germline CDR1 is SGHTA and CDR2 FQGNSA. The CDR3: CASSVDSGRPYEQYF. The CDR3 bases are TGTGCCAGCAGCGTCGATAGCGGGAGGCCCTACGAGCAGTACTTC.

V gene TRBV5-4 combines with J gene TRBJ1-2; 7 positions match TRBD1. The CDR3 is 14 amino acids. CDR1 and CDR2 from the germline V gene are SGHNT and YYREEE (reference sequence). The J segment lost 6 bases and the V segment lost 3 bases, leaving 8 bases of the junction unmatched. The CDR3: CASSSKIRGNGYTF. In DNA, the CDR3 is TGTGCCAGCAGCTCGAAGATCAGGGGGAATGGCTACACCTTC.

This chain links TRBV11-2 with TRBJ2-1, with D maybe TRBD2 (5 bases). Per germline, CDR1 SGHAT and CDR2 FQNNGV. The V end lost 5 bases, the J end lost 7 bases, and 21 bases lay between the germline ends. This CDR3 contains 16 residues. The CDR3 loop is CASSPRGPHGGNEQFF. For the CDR3, the DNA is TGTGCCAGCAGCCCCCGCGGGCCGCACGGTGGGAATGAGCAGTTCTTC. The full variable domain, rest sourced from reference TRBV11-2 and TRBJ2-1, is EAGVAQSPRYKIIEKRQSVAFWCNPISGHATLYWYQQILGQGPKLLIQFQNNGVVDDSQLPKDRFSAERLKGVDSTLKIQPAKLEDSAVYLCASSPRGPHGGNEQFFGPGTRLTVL.

The rearrangement joins TRBV7-6 to TRBJ2-1; 14 bases align to TRBD2. This CDR3 has 15 amino acids. With V trimmed by 5 bases and J by 7 bases, 4 bases remained unmatched. Per germline, CDR1 SGHVS and CDR2 FNYEAQ. The CDR3 protein is CASSQGTSGSNEQFF. The CDR3 region has the DNA TGTGCCAGCAGCCAGGGGACTAGCGGGAGTAATGAGCAGTTCTTC.

This clone was counted once. This sequence joins TRBV10-3 and TRBJ2-7; 7 bases line up with TRBD1. CDR3 size: 11 residues. Per germline, CDR1 ENHRY and CDR2 SYGVKD. With V trimmed by 10 bases and J by 5 bases, 5 bases remained unmatched. The CDR3 is CATTGDNEQYF. The CDR3 nucleotides are TGTGCCACCACAGGGGATAACGAGCAGTACTTC.

The chain recombines TRBV10-2 with TRBJ1-3, with TRBD1 matching 7 bases. V lost 2 bases, J lost 2 bases, and 6 bases stayed unmatched. This CDR3 has 16 residues. Germline V gene data show CDR1 as WSHSY and CDR2 as SAAADI. CDR3 amino acids: CASSEIKGAAGNTIYF. In nucleotides, the CDR3 is TGCGCCAGCAGTGAGATTAAGGGGGCCGCTGGAAACACCATATATTTT.

This clone came up a few times. The chain couples TRBV21-1 to TRBJ2-7; no check of the table's D call, TRBD1, against the DNA was made. TRBV21-1 is assigned pseudogene status. The CDR3 runs 15 residues. CDR3 sequence: CASSKRSTATYEQYF. Here the CDR3 DNA reads TGTGCCAGCAGCAAACGCAGCACAGCAACCTACGAGCAGTACTTC.

This chain connects TRBV6-5 to TRBJ1-2, with 8 bases fitting TRBD1. The CDR3 length is 13 residues. Germline lookup yields CDR1 MNHEY and CDR2 SVGAGI. The junction had 1 base not matched to a gene; V was cut back by 7 bases and J by 0 bases. The CDR3 spells CASMDRANYGYTF. As DNA, the CDR3 is TGTGCCAGCATGGACAGGGCTAACTATGGCTACACCTTC.

This clone was detected a few times. J is TRBJ1-1 and V is TRBV19; 7 bases fit TRBD1. CDR1 and CDR2 from the germline V gene are LNHDA and SQIVND (reference sequence). The CDR3 covers 16 residues. V shed 4 bases and J 0 bases; nucleotides not matched to a gene: 8. CDR3 amino acids: CASSSRQGPMNTEAFF. DNA of the CDR3: TGTGCCAGTAGTAGTAGACAGGGACCAATGAACACTGAAGCTTTCTTT.

Here the CDR3 DNA reads TGTGCCAGCAGCGTAGAACTAGCGGACCACAATGAGCAGTTCTTC. Its translation is CASSVELADHNEQFF. This sequence joins TRBV9 and TRBJ2-1; the match to TRBD2 covers 8 bases. This CDR3 has 15 amino acids. CDR1 SGDLS and CDR2 YYNGEE come from the germline V gene. The ends lost 0 bases at V and 5 bases at J; junction bases unmatched: 4.

The chain links TRBV2 to TRBJ2-5, with 7 bases that match TRBD2. The CDR3 contains 15 residues. Germline V CDR1 and CDR2: SNHLY, FYNNEI. Unmatched junction bases numbered 8, after V lost 4 bases and J lost 3 bases. This CDR3 reads CASSVTPTSKETQYF. For the CDR3, the DNA is TGTGCCAGCAGTGTCACCCCGACTAGCAAAGAGACCCAGTACTTC. The full variable domain, its missing parts supplied by reference TRBV2 and TRBJ2-5, is EPEVTQTPSHQVTQMGQEVILRCVPISNHLYFYWYRQILGQKVEFLVSFYNNEISEKSEIFDDQFSVERPDGSNFTLKIRSTKLEDSAMYFCASSVTPTSKETQYFGPGTRLLVL.

The rearrangement links TRBV2 to TRBJ1-1, with 7 bases identical to TRBD1. The trim removed 5 bases at V and 9 bases at J, leaving 6 bases unmatched. The CDR3 is 12 residues long. Germline CDR1 is SNHLY and CDR2 is FYNNEI. CDR3 sequence: CASSSGDRKAFF. Written as DNA, the CDR3 is TGTGCCAGCAGTTCCGGGGACAGAAAAGCTTTCTTT.

The V and J genes are TRBV4-1 and TRBJ2-1; TRBD2 agrees at 8 bases. Germline V gene sequence: CDR1 MGHRA, CDR2 YSYEKL. There are 15 residues in the CDR3. V was clipped by 4 bases and J by 3 bases; unmatched bases: 5. Here the CDR3 reads CASSPGTRDYNEQFF. CDR3 DNA sequence: TGCGCCAGCAGCCCAGGGACTAGAGACTACAATGAGCAGTTCTTC.

The gene calls are TRBV3-1 (or the pseudogene TRBV3-2) and TRBJ2-2; D unresolved. The V gene lost 3 bases and the J gene lost 4 bases, with 3 bases spanning the gap. Germline CDR1 is LGHDT and CDR2 is YNNKEL (reference sequence). CDR3 size: 12 residues. In nucleotides, the CDR3 is TGTGCCAGCAGCCAGAGCACCGGGGAGCTGTTTTTT. This gives the protein CASSQSTGELFF.

The V call is TRBV24-1, the J call TRBJ2-7; the D gene is possibly TRBD1 (6 bases). The CDR3 length is 15 residues. Per germline, CDR1 KGHDR and CDR2 SFDVKD. The germline V and J ends were trimmed by 5 bases and 0 bases, with 13 bases remaining between them. The CDR3 region is CATSADDRPSYEQYF. The DNA of the CDR3 is TGTGCCACCAGTGCTGACGACAGGCCCTCCTACGAGCAGTACTTC.

The sample holds a few counts of this clone. The rearrangement joins TRBV27 to TRBJ1-4; TRBD1 aligns across 9 bases. Trimming at V came to 4 bases and at J to 7 bases, leaving 10 bases not matched to a gene. Germline-derived CDR1 and CDR2 are MNHEY and SMNVEV (reference sequence). CDR3 length: 16 residues. The CDR3 coding sequence is TGTGCCAGCAGTTGGCGCCCACAGGGGGCCCGTGAAAAACTGTTTTTT. Translation: CASSWRPQGAREKLFF.

The V gene is TRBV3-1 (or the pseudogene TRBV3-2), the J gene TRBJ2-2; 7 positions agree with TRBD1. This CDR3 has 14 amino acids. Germline V lookup: CDR1 LGHDT, CDR2 YNNKEL (reference sequence). Losses at the gene ends were 8 bases for V and 3 bases for J; bases not matched to a gene: 6. CDR3 residues: CASVRQGDTGELFF. The CDR3 DNA sequence: TGTGCCAGCGTACGACAGGGCGACACCGGGGAGCTGTTTTTT.

The rearrangement joins TRBV18 to TRBJ1-1, with 7 bases matching TRBD1. This CDR3 comprises 15 residues. From germline, CDR1 is KGHSH and CDR2 LQKENI. Trimming at V came to 4 bases and at J to 3 bases, leaving 8 bases not matched to a gene. The CDR3 is CASSRNGQGDTEAFF. The CDR3 DNA is TGTGCCAGCTCACGTAATGGCCAGGGGGACACTGAAGCTTTCTTT.